These T cell receptor beta chains were read from a single sample in a study of blood T cell repertoires in COVID-19. Measured with immunoSEQ multiplex PCR; TCRdb has only the in-frame clones, and not every one. The repertoire includes about 220,000 clones, around three quarters of them detected once, and 7.2% sits in the top ten. The source material was peripheral blood. The origin of the receptors is a woman aged 70 to 79 with acute or convalescent COVID-19. Each CDR3 is given without its conserved first and last residue.

v_gene: TRBV9; j_gene: TRBJ2-5; CDR3aa: ASSVGQGRETQY
v_gene: TRBV5-8; j_gene: TRBJ1-1; CDR3aa: ASSLFFAGAGDTEAF
v_gene: TRBV5-1; j_gene: TRBJ1-2; CDR3aa: ASSLDSRSGGGYT
v_gene: TRBV5-5; j_gene: TRBJ2-2; CDR3aa: ASSHPTRVTGELF
v_gene: TRBV29-1; j_gene: TRBJ2-7; CDR3aa: SVGRDSYEQY
v_gene: TRBV24-1; j_gene: TRBJ2-1; CDR3aa: ATSAPGQISYNEQF
v_gene: TRBV2; j_gene: TRBJ2-1; CDR3aa: ASSEESFRRF
v_gene: TRBV15; j_gene: TRBJ2-2; CDR3aa: ATSRDRGTGELF
v_gene: TRBV9; j_gene: TRBJ2-3; CDR3aa: ASSVRQDDTQY
v_gene: TRBV4-1; j_gene: TRBJ2-5; CDR3aa: ASSQPGTLQETQY
v_gene: TRBV27; j_gene: TRBJ1-6; CDR3aa: ASSLNRASPLH
v_gene: TRBV11-2; j_gene: TRBJ1-5; CDR3aa: ASSTENQPQH
v_gene: TRBV5-1; j_gene: TRBJ2-3; CDR3aa: ASSLGLADSDTQY
v_gene: TRBV2; j_gene: TRBJ1-5; CDR3aa: AGGWTPREPQH
v_gene: TRBV7-8; j_gene: TRBJ2-7; CDR3aa: ASSLDRTVSYEQY
v_gene: TRBV4-1; j_gene: TRBJ1-5; CDR3aa: ASSQELTGSQPQH
v_gene: TRBV29-1; j_gene: TRBJ2-3; CDR3aa: SVEDYGRAADTQY
v_gene: TRBV12-3/TRBV12-4; j_gene: TRBJ2-5; CDR3aa: ASSFQGQETQY
v_gene: TRBV7-3; j_gene: TRBJ2-1; CDR3aa: ASSLTDRNEQF
v_gene: TRBV5-1; j_gene: TRBJ1-2; CDR3aa: ASSPGGYGYT
v_gene: TRBV14; j_gene: TRBJ2-1; CDR3aa: ASSQEKTSAYNEQF
v_gene: TRBV6-5; j_gene: TRBJ2-1; CDR3aa: ASTWDRGHNEQF
v_gene: TRBV19; j_gene: TRBJ1-2; CDR3aa: ASSIVGGGQLNQEGYT
v_gene: TRBV10-3; j_gene: TRBJ1-2; CDR3aa: AISPGQANYGYT
v_gene: TRBV7-2; j_gene: TRBJ1-1; CDR3aa: ASSLAGEAF
v_gene: TRBV21-1; j_gene: TRBJ2-3; CDR3aa: AGRQESTDTQY
v_gene: TRBV18; j_gene: TRBJ1-1; CDR3aa: ASSSLSTGEGTEAF
v_gene: TRBV12-3/TRBV12-4; j_gene: TRBJ2-2; CDR3aa: ASRRVNTGELF
v_gene: TRBV6-1; j_gene: TRBJ1-2; CDR3aa: ASSEAGTDRRGYT
v_gene: TRBV19; j_gene: TRBJ2-6; CDR3aa: ASSMAGPGANVLT
v_gene: TRBV3-1/TRBV3-2; j_gene: TRBJ2-1; CDR3aa: ASSQAGLAYNEQF
v_gene: TRBV7-4; j_gene: TRBJ2-7; CDR3aa: ASSRGRQDNYEQY
v_gene: TRBV9; j_gene: TRBJ1-1; CDR3aa: ASSVQGQMNTEAF
v_gene: TRBV7-9; j_gene: TRBJ2-3; CDR3aa: ASSLASGGGADTQY
v_gene: TRBV18; j_gene: TRBJ2-5; CDR3aa: ASSRQGAQETQY
v_gene: TRBV27; j_gene: TRBJ2-1; CDR3aa: ASSGGLVWI
v_gene: TRBV6-5; j_gene: TRBJ2-3; CDR3aa: ASSYWRGGIDTQY
v_gene: TRBV24-1; j_gene: TRBJ1-5; CDR3aa: ATHSAQPQH
v_gene: TRBV3-1/TRBV3-2; j_gene: TRBJ2-1; CDR3aa: ASSQIGGSSYNEQF
v_gene: TRBV7-9; j_gene: TRBJ2-7; CDR3aa: ASDRWDSGTYEQY
v_gene: TRBV4-1; j_gene: TRBJ1-1; CDR3aa: ASCESVNTEAF
v_gene: TRBV7-8; j_gene: TRBJ1-5; CDR3aa: ASSLGGFSSNQPQH
v_gene: TRBV25-1; j_gene: TRBJ1-6; CDR3aa: ASRIGTGGANSPLH
v_gene: TRBV29-1; j_gene: TRBJ2-3; CDR3aa: SVGEGLATDTQY
v_gene: TRBV19; j_gene: TRBJ2-2; CDR3aa: ASSTSGNTRELF
v_gene: TRBV6-5; j_gene: TRBJ2-2; CDR3aa: ASRTGGTNTGELF
v_gene: TRBV12-3/TRBV12-4; j_gene: TRBJ2-1; CDR3aa: ASSFSGEQF
v_gene: TRBV3-1/TRBV3-2; j_gene: TRBJ1-2; CDR3aa: ASSQISQGNGYT
v_gene: TRBV9; j_gene: TRBJ2-3; CDR3aa: ASSVGASGGADTQY
v_gene: TRBV7-2; j_gene: TRBJ1-2; CDR3aa: ASSSRDSRGYT
v_gene: TRBV2; j_gene: TRBJ1-2; CDR3aa: ASTQVPGSDYT
v_gene: TRBV30; j_gene: TRBJ2-1; CDR3aa: AWSRGGVVEQF
v_gene: TRBV6-1; j_gene: TRBJ2-1; CDR3aa: ASSGGTSGGLEEQF
v_gene: TRBV21-1; j_gene: TRBJ2-1; CDR3aa: ASSKLVLANEQF
v_gene: TRBV27; j_gene: TRBJ2-1; CDR3aa: ASRFKFGGASYNEQF
v_gene: TRBV19; j_gene: TRBJ2-1; CDR3aa: ATYDRGSRYNEQF
v_gene: TRBV14; j_gene: TRBJ2-5; CDR3aa: ASSQPGQGSQETQY
v_gene: TRBV3-1/TRBV3-2; j_gene: TRBJ1-4; CDR3aa: ASSPGTTNEKLF
v_gene: TRBV3-1/TRBV3-2; j_gene: TRBJ2-7; CDR3aa: ASSQGRGYYEQY